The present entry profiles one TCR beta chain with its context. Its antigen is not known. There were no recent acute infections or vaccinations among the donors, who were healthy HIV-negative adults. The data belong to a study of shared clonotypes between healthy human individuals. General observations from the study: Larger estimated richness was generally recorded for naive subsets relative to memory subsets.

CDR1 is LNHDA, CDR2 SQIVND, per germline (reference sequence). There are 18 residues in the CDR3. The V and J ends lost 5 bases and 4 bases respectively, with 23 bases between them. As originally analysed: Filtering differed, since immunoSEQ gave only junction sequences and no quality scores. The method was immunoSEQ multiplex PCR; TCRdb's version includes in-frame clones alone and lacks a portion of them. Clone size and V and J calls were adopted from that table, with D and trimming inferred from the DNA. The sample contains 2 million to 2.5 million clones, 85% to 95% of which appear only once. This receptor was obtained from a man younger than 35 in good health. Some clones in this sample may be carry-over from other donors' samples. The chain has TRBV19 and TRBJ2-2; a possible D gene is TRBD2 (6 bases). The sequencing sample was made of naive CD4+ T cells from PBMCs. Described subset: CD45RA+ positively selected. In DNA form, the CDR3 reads TGTGCCAGTAGTTCAATCCGGGACTCCTTAACCTCCACCGGGGAGCTGTTTTTT. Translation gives CASSSIRDSLTSTGELFF.